This T cell receptor (beta chain) is drawn from a study of shared clonotypes between healthy human individuals. Profiling relied on immunoSEQ multiplex PCR, and the TCRdb table lists in-frame clones only, not all of them. The sample carries around 2.5 million clones, over 85% recorded once. V lost 5 bases, J lost 0 bases, and 11 bases lay in between. The germline gives CDR1 GTSNPN, CDR2 SVGIG (reference sequence). The CDR3 spans 14 residues. Material: naive CD4+ T cells from PBMCs. Indicated subset: CD45RA+ positively selected. The V gene is TRBV30, the J gene TRBJ2-1, with D perhaps TRBD2 (6 bases). This TCR came from a man between 18 and 35 years old in good health. Some clones in this sample may be carry-over from other donors' samples. The CDR3 loop is CAWLGGSSYNEQFF. CDR3 coding DNA: TGTGCCTGGTTGGGGGGTAGCTCCTACAATGAGCAGTTCTTC.